This is a list of T cell receptor beta chains from one sample in a study of technical replicates of blood from several donors. Clones were read by immunoSEQ multiplex PCR, and TCRdb kept only the in-frame ones, dropping some. The sample consists of tens of thousands of clones, around nine tenths of them appearing once. Material for sequencing was T cells isolated from PBMCs. The origin of the receptors is a human donor in good health. CDR3s include the opening cysteine and the closing phenylalanine or tryptophan. The order of the fields is V gene, J gene, clone size, D gene, CDR3 protein, CDR3 DNA. A D gene is named only where the DNA matches it firmly. For some rows the clone size is stated as once, few or many, or as a class when expanded; others skip it.

V gene: TRBV27
J gene: TRBJ1-2
clone size: -
D gene: -
CDR3 protein: CASSFDGTTSRYTF
CDR3 DNA: TGTGCCAGCAGTTTTGATGGGACAACATCGCGCTACACCTTC

V gene: TRBV28
J gene: TRBJ1-2
clone size: -
D gene: -
CDR3 protein: CASSFSFTGLNYGYTF
CDR3 DNA: TGTGCCAGCAGTTTTAGTTTTACAGGGCTTAACTATGGCTACACCTTC

V gene: TRBV10-3
J gene: TRBJ2-1
clone size: -
D gene: TRBD2
CDR3 protein: CAIMEAGGSYNEQFF
CDR3 DNA: TGTGCCATCATGGAAGCGGGAGGCTCCTACAATGAGCAGTTCTTC

V gene: TRBV4-1
J gene: TRBJ1-4
clone size: -
D gene: -
CDR3 protein: CASSQEPVHNEKLFF
CDR3 DNA: TGCGCCAGCAGCCAAGAACCAGTGCACAATGAAAAACTGTTTTTT

V gene: TRBV28
J gene: TRBJ1-2
clone size: -
D gene: TRBD1
CDR3 protein: CASSLTLTGNYGYTF
CDR3 DNA: TGTGCCAGCAGCCTTACCCTGACAGGGAACTATGGCTACACCTTC

V gene: TRBV5-6
J gene: TRBJ1-3
clone size: -
D gene: -
CDR3 protein: CASSFIGQTYEGNTIYF
CDR3 DNA: TGTGCCAGCAGCTTTATCGGACAGACCTATGAGGGAAACACCATATATTTT

V gene: TRBV5-5
J gene: TRBJ2-2
clone size: -
D gene: -
CDR3 protein: CASRYLGGELFF
CDR3 DNA: TGTGCCAGCAGGTACCTCGGCGGGGAGCTGTTTTTT

V gene: TRBV11-2
J gene: TRBJ2-5
clone size: once
D gene: -
CDR3 protein: CASSTIGGQETQYF
CDR3 DNA: TGTGCCAGCAGTACTATCGGGGGACAAGAGACCCAGTACTTC

V gene: TRBV29-1
J gene: TRBJ2-7
clone size: -
D gene: TRBD2
CDR3 protein: CSVGGGESYEQYF
CDR3 DNA: TGCAGCGTTGGCGGGGGAGAATCCTACGAGCAGTACTTC

V gene: TRBV7-8
J gene: TRBJ2-1
clone size: -
D gene: -
CDR3 protein: CASSLVVGAGSSSYNEQFF
CDR3 DNA: TGTGCCAGCAGCTTAGTCGTGGGAGCAGGCTCAAGCTCCTACAATGAGCAGTTCTTC

V gene: TRBV5-4
J gene: TRBJ2-7
clone size: -
D gene: -
CDR3 protein: CASSLGGRLLYEQYF
CDR3 DNA: TGTGCCAGCAGCTTGGGAGGGAGGCTCTTGTACGAGCAGTACTTC

V gene: TRBV6-1
J gene: TRBJ1-5
clone size: few
D gene: TRBD1
CDR3 protein: CASSIQGAHQPQHF
CDR3 DNA: TGTGCCAGCAGTATACAGGGGGCGCACCAGCCCCAGCATTTT

V gene: TRBV19
J gene: TRBJ2-7
clone size: -
D gene: -
CDR3 protein: CASSFDLGQNSEQYF
CDR3 DNA: TGTGCCAGTAGTTTCGACTTAGGACAGAACTCCGAGCAGTACTTC

V gene: TRBV9
J gene: TRBJ2-7
clone size: -
D gene: TRBD2
CDR3 protein: CASSASLAGAEQYF
CDR3 DNA: TGTGCCAGCAGCGCCTCCCTAGCGGGAGCCGAGCAGTACTTC

V gene: TRBV6-5
J gene: TRBJ2-7
clone size: once
D gene: -
CDR3 protein: CASRIDGGSSYEQYF
CDR3 DNA: TGTGCCAGCAGGATAGACGGGGGTTCTTCCTACGAGCAGTACTTC

V gene: TRBV6-6
J gene: TRBJ1-5
clone size: -
D gene: -
CDR3 protein: CASSYSRGNQPQHF
CDR3 DNA: TGTGCCAGCAGTTACTCCAGGGGCAATCAGCCCCAGCATTTT

V gene: TRBV29-1
J gene: TRBJ1-5
clone size: -
D gene: TRBD1
CDR3 protein: CSVAGGGQPQHF
CDR3 DNA: TGCAGCGTTGCAGGGGGAGGCCAGCCCCAGCATTTT

V gene: TRBV28
J gene: TRBJ1-1
clone size: -
D gene: -
CDR3 protein: CASSFPPGEAFF
CDR3 DNA: TGTGCCAGCAGTTTCCCCCCAGGTGAGGCTTTCTTT

V gene: TRBV7-9
J gene: TRBJ1-2
clone size: once
D gene: -
CDR3 protein: CASSSVEMEGYTF
CDR3 DNA: TGTGCCAGCAGCTCGGTAGAGATGGAGGGCTACACCTTC

V gene: TRBV28
J gene: TRBJ1-5
clone size: once
D gene: TRBD1
CDR3 protein: CASSPSTGWGNQPQHF
CDR3 DNA: TGTGCCAGCAGCCCTTCGACAGGGTGGGGCAATCAGCCCCAGCATTTT

V gene: TRBV6-5
J gene: TRBJ2-7
clone size: -
D gene: -
CDR3 protein: CASSLGSEQYF
CDR3 DNA: TGTGCCAGCAGTTTGGGCAGCGAGCAGTACTTC

V gene: TRBV6-4
J gene: TRBJ1-4
clone size: -
D gene: -
CDR3 protein: CASSPGFTNEKLFF
CDR3 DNA: TGTGCCAGCAGCCCGGGTTTTACTAATGAAAAACTGTTTTTT

V gene: TRBV6-1
J gene: TRBJ2-1
clone size: few
D gene: -
CDR3 protein: CASSEARFTYNEQFF
CDR3 DNA: TGTGCCAGCAGTGAAGCCAGGTTTACTTACAATGAGCAGTTCTTC

V gene: TRBV29-1
J gene: TRBJ2-1
clone size: -
D gene: TRBD1
CDR3 protein: CSSRGTGGVDEQFF
CDR3 DNA: TGCAGCTCCCGTGGGACAGGAGGAGTGGATGAGCAGTTCTTC

V gene: TRBV11-2
J gene: TRBJ2-4
clone size: -
D gene: TRBD1
CDR3 protein: CASSLVVRQGVDSKNIQYF
CDR3 DNA: TGTGCCAGCAGCTTAGTTGTCCGACAGGGGGTAGATTCCAAAAACATTCAGTACTTC

V gene: TRBV11-3
J gene: TRBJ2-7
clone size: -
D gene: TRBD1
CDR3 protein: CASSSDREYEQYF
CDR3 DNA: TGTGCCAGCAGCTCCGACAGGGAGTACGAGCAGTACTTC

V gene: TRBV5-1
J gene: TRBJ2-2
clone size: -
D gene: TRBD1
CDR3 protein: CASSYQTGLGAGELFF
CDR3 DNA: TGCGCCAGCAGCTACCAGACAGGGCTGGGGGCCGGGGAGCTGTTTTTT

V gene: TRBV6-1
J gene: TRBJ2-7
clone size: -
D gene: TRBD2
CDR3 protein: CASSEPGLAAEQYF
CDR3 DNA: TGTGCCAGCAGTGAACCGGGACTAGCGGCAGAGCAGTACTTC

V gene: TRBV27
J gene: TRBJ1-2
clone size: once
D gene: -
CDR3 protein: CASSWDMLVPYTF
CDR3 DNA: TGTGCCAGCAGCTGGGACATGCTGGTACCCTACACCTTC

V gene: TRBV5-1
J gene: TRBJ1-2
clone size: -
D gene: -
CDR3 protein: CASSLDSNYGYTF
CDR3 DNA: TGCGCCAGCAGCTTGGACAGTAACTATGGCTACACCTTC

V gene: TRBV19
J gene: TRBJ1-4
clone size: -
D gene: -
CDR3 protein: CASSISRRDEKLFF
CDR3 DNA: TGTGCCAGTAGTATATCTCGGCGGGATGAAAAACTGTTTTTT

V gene: TRBV18
J gene: TRBJ2-2
clone size: -
D gene: TRBD2
CDR3 protein: CASSLAGVRTGELFF
CDR3 DNA: TGTGCCAGCTCGTTAGCGGGAGTACGCACCGGGGAGCTGTTTTTT

V gene: TRBV4-1
J gene: TRBJ2-1
clone size: -
D gene: -
CDR3 protein: CASSQDRARSSYNEQFF
CDR3 DNA: TGCGCCAGCAGCCAAGATCGCGCTAGGAGCTCCTACAATGAGCAGTTCTTC

V gene: TRBV29-1
J gene: TRBJ2-7
clone size: -
D gene: TRBD1
CDR3 protein: CSVGQDRYEQYF
CDR3 DNA: TGCAGCGTAGGACAGGATCGCTACGAGCAGTACTTC

V gene: TRBV27
J gene: TRBJ2-1
clone size: -
D gene: -
CDR3 protein: CASMSGNEQFF
CDR3 DNA: TGTGCCAGCATGTCAGGCAATGAGCAGTTCTTC

V gene: TRBV30
J gene: TRBJ1-6
clone size: -
D gene: -
CDR3 protein: CAWSVGGSNSPLHF
CDR3 DNA: TGTGCCTGGAGTGTAGGCGGCTCCAATTCACCCCTCCACTTT

V gene: TRBV5-4
J gene: TRBJ2-1
clone size: once
D gene: TRBD2
CDR3 protein: CASTLLAGGYNEQFF
CDR3 DNA: TGTGCCAGCACCTTACTAGCGGGAGGGTATAATGAGCAGTTCTTC

V gene: TRBV4-2
J gene: TRBJ2-3
clone size: -
D gene: TRBD2
CDR3 protein: CASSQVFGEGGTGDTQYF
CDR3 DNA: TGTGCCAGCAGCCAAGTTTTCGGGGAGGGAGGTACCGGAGATACGCAGTATTTT

V gene: TRBV28
J gene: TRBJ2-5
clone size: once
D gene: TRBD1
CDR3 protein: CASSPGGMETQYF
CDR3 DNA: TGTGCCAGCAGTCCAGGGGGCATGGAGACCCAGTACTTC

V gene: TRBV29-1
J gene: TRBJ2-3
clone size: -
D gene: -
CDR3 protein: CSVESFDRLWDTQYF
CDR3 DNA: TGCAGCGTTGAATCTTTCGACCGACTGTGGGATACGCAGTATTTT

V gene: TRBV30
J gene: TRBJ2-2
clone size: -
D gene: -
CDR3 protein: CAWTEPDTNTGELFF
CDR3 DNA: TGTGCCTGGACAGAACCAGATACGAACACCGGGGAGCTGTTTTTT

V gene: TRBV9
J gene: TRBJ2-5
clone size: -
D gene: TRBD2
CDR3 protein: CASSVALAGGETQYF
CDR3 DNA: TGTGCCAGCAGCGTAGCTCTAGCGGGGGGTGAGACCCAGTACTTC

V gene: TRBV2
J gene: TRBJ1-4
clone size: -
D gene: -
CDR3 protein: CASSAYGIPLSTNEKLFF
CDR3 DNA: TGTGCCAGCAGTGCGTACGGGATCCCGCTCTCAACTAATGAAAAACTGTTTTTT

V gene: TRBV5-1
J gene: TRBJ2-5
clone size: -
D gene: -
CDR3 protein: CASSLTGGARETQYF
CDR3 DNA: TGCGCCAGCAGCTTGACTGGGGGGGCCAGAGAGACCCAGTACTTC

V gene: TRBV4-2
J gene: TRBJ2-4
clone size: -
D gene: -
CDR3 protein: CASSQSAGDGGDIQYF
CDR3 DNA: TGTGCCAGCAGCCAAAGTGCTGGTGACGGGGGAGACATTCAGTACTTC

V gene: TRBV28
J gene: TRBJ2-1
clone size: -
D gene: TRBD2
CDR3 protein: CASSSFENVAGASYNEQFF
CDR3 DNA: TGTGCCAGCAGTTCCTTCGAAAACGTAGCGGGAGCCTCCTACAATGAGCAGTTCTTC

V gene: TRBV11-2
J gene: TRBJ2-7
clone size: -
D gene: -
CDR3 protein: CASSLYAGLYEQYF
CDR3 DNA: TGTGCCAGCAGCTTATACGCGGGGCTCTACGAGCAGTACTTC

V gene: TRBV27
J gene: TRBJ2-1
clone size: -
D gene: TRBD2
CDR3 protein: CASSLEAGEPYNEQFF
CDR3 DNA: TGTGCCAGCAGTTTAGAGGCGGGAGAACCCTACAATGAGCAGTTCTTC

V gene: TRBV19
J gene: TRBJ2-7
clone size: -
D gene: -
CDR3 protein: CASSITFGHEQYF
CDR3 DNA: TGTGCCAGTAGTATTACGTTTGGGCACGAGCAGTACTTC

V gene: TRBV25-1
J gene: TRBJ1-1
clone size: -
D gene: -
CDR3 protein: CASTLDINTEAFF
CDR3 DNA: TGTGCCAGCACCTTAGACATAAACACTGAAGCTTTCTTT

V gene: TRBV6-6
J gene: TRBJ1-5
clone size: -
D gene: -
CDR3 protein: CASSSAPSGSNQPQHF
CDR3 DNA: TGTGCCAGCAGTTCGGCCCCATCAGGAAGCAATCAGCCCCAGCATTTT

V gene: TRBV28
J gene: TRBJ2-7
clone size: -
D gene: TRBD2
CDR3 protein: CASSRRGPQPTTSGTEEQYF
CDR3 DNA: TGTGCCAGCAGTCGCCGCGGGCCCCAGCCTACGACTAGCGGGACGGAAGAGCAGTACTTC

V gene: TRBV5-1
J gene: TRBJ1-4
clone size: -
D gene: -
CDR3 protein: CASSLAVDSAEKLFF
CDR3 DNA: TGCGCCAGCAGCTTGGCCGTAGACTCGGCTGAAAAACTGTTTTTT

V gene: TRBV7-3
J gene: TRBJ2-2
clone size: -
D gene: TRBD2
CDR3 protein: CASSSLAGCLGELFF
CDR3 DNA: TGTGCCAGCAGCTCACTAGCGGGGTGCCTCGGGGAGCTGTTTTTT

V gene: TRBV28
J gene: TRBJ1-2
clone size: -
D gene: TRBD1
CDR3 protein: CASSLGDRVHGYTF
CDR3 DNA: TGTGCCAGCAGTTTAGGGGACAGGGTGCATGGCTACACCTTC

V gene: TRBV10-1
J gene: TRBJ2-1
clone size: -
D gene: TRBD2
CDR3 protein: CASSLTSGGLREQFF
CDR3 DNA: TGCGCCAGCAGCTTGACTAGCGGGGGCCTCCGTGAGCAGTTCTTC

V gene: TRBV28
J gene: TRBJ2-2
clone size: -
D gene: -
CDR3 protein: CASSPIGQRRTGELFF
CDR3 DNA: TGTGCCAGCAGTCCTATAGGCCAGCGGAGAACCGGGGAGCTGTTTTTT

V gene: TRBV5-1
J gene: TRBJ2-2
clone size: -
D gene: TRBD2
CDR3 protein: CASSYDALAGGKTGELFF
CDR3 DNA: TGCGCCAGCAGTTACGACGCCCTAGCGGGAGGTAAAACCGGGGAGCTGTTTTTT

V gene: TRBV28
J gene: TRBJ1-5
clone size: -
D gene: TRBD1
CDR3 protein: CASSSVGQVRQPQHF
CDR3 DNA: TGTGCCAGCAGTTCCGTGGGACAGGTTAGACAGCCCCAGCATTTT